A selection of T cell receptor beta chains follows, all from one sample in a study of blood T cell repertoires in COVID-19. Profiling relied on immunoSEQ multiplex PCR, and the TCRdb table lists in-frame clones only, not all of them. Of roughly 300,000 clones in the sample, approximately 91% are singletons; the top ten hold about 2.5%. Sequenced input: PBMCs or T cells enriched from blood (not recorded which). These receptors originate from a woman aged 40 to 50 with acute COVID-19. Each CDR3 is given with its conserved first and last residue. The D gene is left open where the match is weak. Clone size is given for some rows only: seen once, a few or many times, or a class if the clone is expanded.

clone size	V gene	D gene	J gene	CDR3 DNA	CDR3 protein
few	TRBV28	NA	TRBJ1-2	TGTGCCAGCAGTTTAGAGGTTAACTATGGCTACACCTTC	CASSLEVNYGYTF
NA	TRBV5-1	NA	TRBJ2-2	TGCGCCAGCAGCTTGTGGCAGGGGGGCACCGGGGAGCTGTTTTTT	CASSLWQGGTGELFF
NA	TRBV2	NA	TRBJ1-5	TGTGCCAGCACCCGACTGGTGGACAATCAGCCCCAGCATTTT	CASTRLVDNQPQHF
NA	TRBV6-6	TRBD1	TRBJ1-5	TGTGCCAGCAGTGAGGGACAGGCCGTCAATCAGCCCCAGCATTTT	CASSEGQAVNQPQHF
few	TRBV30	NA	TRBJ1-1	TGTGCCTGGAGTGTACCCCAGGCAAAGCCTGAAGCTTTCTTT	CAWSVPQAKPEAFF
NA	TRBV7-2	NA	TRBJ1-1	TGTGCCAGCAGCTTAGCTGGAGCGAGTATGAACACTGAAGCTTTCTTT	CASSLAGASMNTEAFF
once	TRBV5-1	TRBD2	TRBJ2-2	TGCGCCAGCAGCCTACTAGCGGGGGTGAACACCGGGGAGCTGTTTTTT	CASSLLAGVNTGELFF
once	TRBV4-1	NA	TRBJ1-1	TGCGCCAGCAGCCAGGACAGCAACACTGAAGCTTTCTTT	CASSQDSNTEAFF
NA	TRBV6-6	TRBD1	TRBJ2-2	TGTGCCAACCGACAGGGGGAAGGCACCGGGGAGCTGTTTTTT	CANRQGEGTGELFF
NA	TRBV2	TRBD1	TRBJ2-1	TGTGCCAGCACCCGGGACAGGGGTTTCGATGAGCAGTTCTTC	CASTRDRGFDEQFF
NA	TRBV27	NA	TRBJ2-1	TGTGCCAGCAGTCCCAACCGTCAAGCTTTGAGCTCCTACAATGAGCAGTTCTTC	CASSPNRQALSSYNEQFF
NA	TRBV3-1/TRBV3-2	TRBD1	TRBJ1-1	TGTGGACAGGGGCTTGAAGCTTTCTTT	CGQGLEAFF
NA	TRBV11-2	TRBD1	TRBJ1-4	TGTGCCAGCAGCCCACTCCGACAGGGGGCTAATGAAAAACTGTTTTTT	CASSPLRQGANEKLFF
NA	TRBV6-1	NA	TRBJ1-2	TGTGCCAGCAGTGAAGCAGGGCAGGGCAACTATGGCTACACCTTC	CASSEAGQGNYGYTF
NA	TRBV5-4	TRBD1	TRBJ2-1	TGTGCCAGCAGCTTGGGACAGGGGATACCCAATGAGCAGTTCTTC	CASSLGQGIPNEQFF
NA	TRBV3-1/TRBV3-2	TRBD1	TRBJ1-2	TGTGCCAGCAGCCGCCGGGACAGGGTTGGCTATGGCTACACCTTC	CASSRRDRVGYGYTF
NA	TRBV11-2	TRBD2	TRBJ2-3	TGTGCCAGCAGCTTCAGACTAGCGGGAGGAGGGACAGATACGCAGTATTTT	CASSFRLAGGGTDTQYF
NA	TRBV5-1	TRBD2	TRBJ2-3	TGCGCCAGCAGCTTGGGTGAGGTAGCGGGAGTTAGCACAGATACGCAGTATTTT	CASSLGEVAGVSTDTQYF
NA	TRBV11-2	TRBD1	TRBJ2-7	TGTGCCAGCAGCGCCTCCGGGACAGGGTTCCACGAGCAGTACTTC	CASSASGTGFHEQYF
NA	TRBV5-6	TRBD1	TRBJ1-2	TGTGCCAGCAGCCTATTGGGACAGGGGGCACAGGGCTACACCTTC	CASSLLGQGAQGYTF
NA	TRBV28	NA	TRBJ2-2	TGTGCCAGCAGTCCAGGGTTTGGTGCCGGGGAGCTGTTTTTT	CASSPGFGAGELFF
NA	TRBV7-9	NA	TRBJ2-3	TGTGCCAGCAGCCGAGGTGGAGGGCCAATGGATACGCAGTATTTT	CASSRGGGPMDTQYF
few	TRBV7-8	NA	TRBJ2-5	TGTGCCAGCAGTGAGGAAGGGGGAGAGACCCAGTACTTC	CASSEEGGETQYF
once	TRBV9	TRBD1	TRBJ1-3	TGTGCCAGCAGCGTAGCTCCAGGGGGTTATGGAAACACCATATATTTT	CASSVAPGGYGNTIYF
NA	TRBV5-1	NA	TRBJ1-1	TGCGCCAGCAGCTTTATAGGAGCGGACACTGAAGCTTTCTTT	CASSFIGADTEAFF
NA	TRBV24-1	NA	TRBJ2-2	TGTGCCACCAGTGACCCCAACAGACAGACCGGGGAGCTGTTTTTT	CATSDPNRQTGELFF
NA	TRBV12-3/TRBV12-4	NA	TRBJ2-7	TGTGCCAGCAGTTTCGGGGACGAGCAGTACTTC	CASSFGDEQYF
once	TRBV2	TRBD1	TRBJ1-4	TGTGCCAGCAGTGAACGGACAGGGGGCTCCTCTAGAAAACTGTTTTTT	CASSERTGGSSRKLFF
NA	TRBV7-2	NA	TRBJ2-5	TGTGCCAGCAGCTCCCTCCCACGGGTGACTTTGAAGGAGACCCAGTACTTC	CASSSLPRVTLKETQYF
NA	TRBV24-1	TRBD1	TRBJ1-5	TGTGCCACCAGTGATGACAGGGGGTTCGGCAATCAGCCCCAGCATTTT	CATSDDRGFGNQPQHF
once	TRBV7-9	TRBD2	TRBJ2-7	TGTGCCAGCAGCCGGACTAGCGCAAGGGGCCTCGAGCAGTACTTC	CASSRTSARGLEQYF